A selection of T cell receptor beta chains follows, all from one sample in a study of beta chain features in type 1 diabetes. Repertoires were generated with immunoSEQ multiplex PCR, while TCRdb's copy carries only in-frame clones and drops some. Here the sample spans fewer than 250,000 clones, over 8.5% being singletons. Sequenced sample: naive CD4+ T cells from blood. The origin of the receptors is a young woman in good health. Each CDR3 is given with its conserved first and last residue. D genes are given only for firm matches. Size is stated for part of the rows, as once, few or many counts, or as a class when the clone is expanded.

size: -; J: TRBJ2-2; V: TRBV6-4; D: -; CDR3: CASSPHGATSPGSNTGELFF; DNA: TGTGCCAGCAGTCCCCACGGGGCTACTAGCCCCGGGTCGAACACCGGGGAGCTGTTTTTT
size: many; J: TRBJ2-1; V: TRBV18; D: -; CDR3: CASSQLDYNEQFF; DNA: TGTGCCAGCTCACAACTCGACTACAATGAGCAGTTCTTC
size: few; J: TRBJ2-3; V: TRBV11-2; D: -; CDR3: CASSLSSQQKQYF; DNA: TGTGCCAGCAGCTTAAGTTCCCAACAGAAGCAGTATTTT
size: -; J: TRBJ2-7; V: TRBV5-4; D: -; CDR3: CASSLGSARGEQYF; DNA: TGTGCCAGCAGCTTGGGCTCAGCTCGGGGCGAGCAGTACTTC
size: few; J: TRBJ2-2; V: TRBV18; D: -; CDR3: CASSSISTGELFF; DNA: TGTGCCAGCTCATCCATTTCCACCGGGGAGCTGTTTTTT
size: few; J: TRBJ2-2; V: TRBV21-1; D: -; CDR3: CASSYRDSPGTGELFF; DNA: TGTGCCAGCAGTTATAGAGACTCCCCGGGCACCGGGGAGCTGTTTTTT
size: -; J: TRBJ2-2; V: TRBV5-1; D: TRBD1; CDR3: CASSFQGQGNTGELFF; DNA: TGCGCCAGCAGCTTCCAAGGACAGGGTAACACCGGGGAGCTGTTTTTT
size: -; J: TRBJ2-7; V: TRBV27; D: -; CDR3: CASSSTGGARNYEQYF; DNA: TGTGCCAGCAGTTCTACAGGTGGGGCCCGAAACTACGAGCAGTACTTC
size: few; J: TRBJ2-7; V: TRBV5-5; D: -; CDR3: CASSLPAPGESYEQYF; DNA: TGTGCCAGCTCCCTACCGGCCCCGGGGGAGTCCTACGAGCAGTACTTC
size: -; J: TRBJ2-7; V: TRBV5-1; D: TRBD2; CDR3: CASSTMGGVEQYF; DNA: TGCGCCAGCAGCACCATGGGAGGGGTCGAGCAGTACTTC
size: few; J: TRBJ2-2; V: TRBV7-2; D: -; CDR3: CASSVAVNTGELFF; DNA: TGTGCCAGCTCCGTAGCGGTAAACACCGGGGAGCTGTTTTTT
size: few; J: TRBJ2-2; V: TRBV11-2; D: -; CDR3: CASSLGPKGAGELFF; DNA: TGTGCCAGCAGCTTAGGCCCGAAGGGGGCCGGGGAGCTGTTTTTT
size: many; J: TRBJ2-2; V: TRBV30; D: -; CDR3: CAWSQSGDTGELFF; DNA: TGTGCCTGGAGCCAATCCGGGGACACCGGGGAGCTGTTTTTT
size: -; J: TRBJ2-7; V: TRBV6-1; D: TRBD2; CDR3: CASSEAGGAYEQYF; DNA: TGTGCCAGCAGTGAAGCGGGAGGGGCCTACGAGCAGTACTTC
size: few; J: TRBJ2-1; V: TRBV5-5; D: -; CDR3: CASSSQGNEQFF; DNA: TGTGCCAGCAGCAGCCAGGGGAATGAGCAGTTCTTC
size: few; J: TRBJ1-2; V: TRBV2; D: TRBD1; CDR3: CAGRQGGYGYTF; DNA: TGTGCCGGAAGACAGGGCGGCTATGGCTACACCTTC